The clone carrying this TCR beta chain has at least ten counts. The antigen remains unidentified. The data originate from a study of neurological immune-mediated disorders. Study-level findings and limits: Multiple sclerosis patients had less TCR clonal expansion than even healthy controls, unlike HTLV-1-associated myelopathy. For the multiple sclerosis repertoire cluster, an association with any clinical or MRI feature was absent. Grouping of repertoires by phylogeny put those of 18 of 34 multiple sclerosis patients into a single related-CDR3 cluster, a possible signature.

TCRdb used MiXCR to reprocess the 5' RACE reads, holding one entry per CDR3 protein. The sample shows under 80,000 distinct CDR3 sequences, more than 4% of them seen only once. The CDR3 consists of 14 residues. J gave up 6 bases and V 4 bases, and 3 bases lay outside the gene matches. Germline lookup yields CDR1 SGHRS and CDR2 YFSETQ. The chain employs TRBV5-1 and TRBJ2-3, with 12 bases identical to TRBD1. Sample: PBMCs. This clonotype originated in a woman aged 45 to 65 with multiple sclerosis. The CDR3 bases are TGCGCCAGCAGCCCAGGGACAGGGGGCGATACGCAGTATTTT. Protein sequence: CASSPGTGGDTQYF.